Below, 21 T cell receptor beta chains from the same sample are listed, as sequenced in a study of Ad26.COV2.S vaccination and SARS-CoV-2 variants. Treatment described: approximately 18 received Ad26.COV2.S at low or high dose, single or two shots; about 5 received placebo; per-sample allocation not given. The samples date from day 63 after the first vaccine or placebo injection. Clones were sequenced by immunoSEQ multiplex PCR, and TCRdb holds only the in-frame ones, with some missing. Of a few hundred thousand clones in the sample, around 87% were seen once. The sample consisted of peripheral blood, taken in a trial of Ad26.COV2.S vaccine versus placebo. The receptors originated from a person aged 18-60 years who received the Ad26.COV2.S COVID-19 vaccine or a placebo.

The table lists this clone with a few counts. The chain is built from TRBV6-2 or TRBV6-3 and TRBJ1-5, with D possibly matching TRBD1 (6 bases). Trimming stripped 2 bases from V and 5 bases from J, with 10 bases between. This CDR3 contains 14 residues. CDR1 and CDR2 from the germline V gene are MNHEY and SVGEGT. The CDR3: CASSYGGGYQPQHF. CDR3 in DNA: TGTGCCAGCAGTTACGGAGGGGGTTATCAGCCCCAGCATTTT.

The V call is TRBV6-2 or TRBV6-3, the J call TRBJ2-5; 7 positions agree with TRBD2. This CDR3 has 13 residues. J was trimmed by 4 bases and V by 4 bases; bases with no gene match: 3. Germline lookup yields CDR1 MNHEY and CDR2 SVGEGT. CDR3 DNA: TGTGCCAGCAGTTTTCGCGGGGGAGAGACCCAGTACTTC. It encodes CASSFRGGETQYF.

The V gene is TRBV6-4, the J gene TRBJ2-1; D not resolved. The V end was cut by 6 bases, the J end by 5 bases, with 5 bases between. Germline lookup yields CDR1 MRHNA and CDR2 SNTAGT. The CDR3 is 11 amino acids. For the CDR3, the DNA is TGTGCCAGCAGAAGAGACAATGAGCAGTTCTTC. It translates to CASRRDNEQFF.

The V call is TRBV6-4, the J call TRBJ2-4; TRBD1 is a possible D gene (7 bases). This CDR3 region has 19 residues. The V end lost 6 bases, the J end lost 2 bases, and 26 bases lay between the germline ends. Germline V CDR1 and CDR2: MRHNA, SNTAGT. The CDR3 DNA reads as TGTGCCAGCAGCGTAATCAGGGGGGCGACCGCCTACCCCAAAAACATTCAGTACTTC. Translating it yields CASSVIRGATAYPKNIQYF.

Here the CDR3 reads CASSVPGASGYQETQYF. In nucleotides, the CDR3 is TGTGCCAGCAGCGTTCCGGGGGCTAGCGGTTACCAAGAGACCCAGTACTTC. This chain connects TRBV9 to TRBJ2-5; the D gene is possibly TRBD2 (7 bases). The CDR3 sequence is 17 residues long. Germline V gene lookup returns CDR1 SGDLS and CDR2 YYNGEE. The V gene lost 2 bases and the J gene lost 0 bases, with 17 bases spanning the gap.

This clone was picked up one time. The V and J genes are TRBV4-1 and TRBJ2-5; the D is unclear. The CDR3 is made up of 13 amino acids. The germline V gene has CDR1 MGHRA and CDR2 YSYEKL. Between the trimmed V and J ends, which lost 1 base and 7 bases, there was a span of 10 bases. The CDR3 is CASSQAPRGTQYF. DNA for the CDR3: TGCGCCAGCAGCCAAGCCCCCCGTGGGACCCAGTACTTC.

This rearrangement joins TRBV6-2 or TRBV6-3 to TRBJ2-7; D unresolved. The CDR3 has 14 amino acids. Trimming removed 5 bases at V and 3 bases at J, with 14 bases between. Per the germline V gene, CDR1 is MNHEY and CDR2 is SVGEGT. CDR3 region: CASSQARTDYEQYF. The CDR3 DNA sequence: TGTGCCAGCAGTCAGGCGAGGACCGACTACGAGCAGTACTTC.

The rearrangement joins TRBV15 to TRBJ1-2, with D possibly being TRBD1 (5 bases). Germline-derived CDR1 and CDR2 are LNHNV and YYDKDF (reference sequence). This CDR3 contains 13 residues. V dropped 0 bases and J dropped 4 bases, with 6 bases sitting between them. This CDR3 reads CATSRDRVYGYTF. The CDR3 DNA is TGTGCCACCAGCAGAGACAGGGTCTATGGCTACACCTTC. Full variable domain (rest looked up from reference TRBV15 and TRBJ1-2): DAMVIQNPRYQVTQFGKPVTLSCSQTLNHNVMYWYQQKSSQAPKLLFHYYDKDFNNEADTPDNFQSRRPNTSFCFLDIRSPGLGDTAMYLCATSRDRVYGYTFGSGTRLTVV.

This rearrangement joins TRBV28 to TRBJ2-1; D not resolved. Germline CDR1 is MDHEN and CDR2 is SYDVKM. This CDR3 has 14 amino acids. Trimming removed 8 bases at V and 2 bases at J, with 13 bases between. CDR3 sequence (DNA): TGTGCCAGCCGGACCTCGACCACCTACAATGAGCAGTTCTTC. It specifies CASRTSTTYNEQFF.

This clone was counted once. This chain connects TRBV18 to TRBJ1-1; D remains ambiguous. V lost 5 bases and J lost 3, with 10 bases in between. CDR3 length: 13 amino acids. Germline CDR1 is KGHSH and CDR2 is LQKENI. CDR3 region: CASSKEWDTEAFF. CDR3 sequence (DNA): TGTGCCAGCTCAAAGGAGTGGGACACTGAAGCTTTCTTT.

This chain connects TRBV6-2 or TRBV6-3 to TRBJ2-5, with a tentative D call TRBD2 (5 bases). CDR3 length: 12 amino acids. Germline CDR1 reads MNHEY; CDR2 reads SVGEGT. Trimming stripped 5 bases from V and 4 bases from J, with 8 bases between. The CDR3 DNA reads TGTGCCAGCAGTGGCGGAGGAGAGACCCAGTACTTC. Its protein is CASSGGGETQYF.

This chain joins TRBV11-2 and TRBJ2-1; 7 bases align to TRBD2. In germline, CDR1 is SGHAT, CDR2 FQNNGV. After removal of 5 bases from V and 8 bases from J, the junction contained 6 bases not matched to a gene. This CDR3 has 13 amino acids. The CDR3 loop is CASSPGGRHEQFF. The CDR3 nucleotides read TGTGCCAGCAGCCCCGGGGGGAGACATGAGCAGTTCTTC.

The chain carries TRBV2 and TRBJ1-6; D call uncertain. This CDR3 has 16 residues. V dropped 0 bases and J dropped 5 bases, with 11 bases sitting between them. Germline CDR1 is SNHLY and CDR2 is FYNNEI. Here the CDR3 reads CASSEAIGTNNSPLHF. The CDR3 region has the DNA TGTGCCAGCAGTGAAGCGATCGGAACTAATAATTCACCCCTCCACTTT.

The V and J genes are TRBV28 and TRBJ2-3; 7 nucleotides agree with TRBD1. The germline V gene has CDR1 MDHEN and CDR2 SYDVKM. The CDR3 contains 16 residues. The trim removed 4 bases at V and 2 bases at J, leaving 9 bases unmatched. The DNA of the CDR3 is TGTGCCAGCAGTTCGACGTTGGACAGGTCCACAGATACGCAGTATTTT. It encodes CASSSTLDRSTDTQYF.

The chain employs TRBV5-6 and TRBJ1-2; D not certain. The CDR3 extends over 12 amino acids. Germline CDR1 and CDR2: SGHDT and YYEEEE. The V end was cut by 4 bases, the J end by 4 bases, with 8 bases between. The CDR3 sequence is CASSQDSYGYTF. The CDR3, as DNA: TGTGCCAGCAGCCAAGATTCCTATGGCTACACCTTC.

The chain links TRBV7-2 to TRBJ2-6; possible D gene TRBD1, 5 bases. Trimming pared 5 bases from V and 4 bases from J, leaving 12 bases between. Germline V gene data show CDR1 as SGHTA and CDR2 as FQGNSA. This CDR3 has 15 amino acids. CDR3 bases: TGTGCCAGCAGCACCAGACAGTCGGGGGCCAACGTCCTGACTTTC. Protein product: CASSTRQSGANVLTF.

The CDR3 coding sequence is TGTGCCAGCAGTTTATCGGGGGGGGACATATTCCCCTACGAGCAGTACTTC. Amino acids: CASSLSGGDIFPYEQYF. V usage is TRBV27 and J usage is TRBJ2-7; D is possibly TRBD2 (7 bases). CDR3 length: 17 amino acids. The V end was cut by 0 bases, the J end by 2 bases, with 17 bases between. CDR1 is MNHEY, CDR2 SMNVEV, per germline (reference sequence).

CDR3 residues: CAISESPELATEQYF. CDR3 nucleotide sequence: TGTGCCATCAGTGAGTCCCCCGAACTGGCGACCGAGCAGTACTTC. The chain links TRBV10-3 to TRBJ2-7; D gene ambiguous. V was shortened by 0 bases and J by 6 bases, with 15 bases between the two germline ends. CDR3 size: 15 residues. The V gene's germline CDR1 is ENHRY and CDR2 SYGVKD.

This clone was detected only a few times. The J gene is TRBJ1-2, the V gene TRBV18; weak D call: TRBD1 (5 bases). The ends were cut back, 8 bases at V and 8 bases at J, with 15 bases in the middle. The CDR3 covers 12 residues. Per germline, CDR1 KGHSH and CDR2 LQKENI. CDR3 sequence: CASQNSGKGYTF. CDR3 DNA: TGTGCCAGCCAAAACTCAGGGAAGGGCTACACCTTC.

This chain uses TRBV14 with TRBJ1-6; D is undetermined. The V end lost 3 bases, the J end lost 0 bases, and 6 bases lay between the germline ends. The CDR3 has 15 residues. Germline V CDR1 and CDR2: SGHDN, FVKESK. The CDR3 DNA follows: TGTGCCAGCAGCCAGGAAAGCTCCTATAATTCACCCCTCCACTTT. Translation: CASSQESSYNSPLHF. The complete variable domain, with remaining parts taken from reference TRBV14 and TRBJ1-6, reads EAGVTQFPSHSVIEKGQTVTLRCDPISGHDNLYWYRRVMGKEIKFLLHFVKESKQDESGMPNNRFLAERTGGTYSTLKVQPAELEDSGVYFCASSQESSYNSPLHFGNGTRLTVT.

The V call is TRBV19, the J call TRBJ2-1; D call uncertain. The CDR3 extends over 13 amino acids. From germline, CDR1 is LNHDA and CDR2 SQIVND (reference sequence). The V end was cut by 3 bases, the J end by 10 bases, with 13 bases between. Here the CDR3 DNA reads TGTGCCAGTAGTATCCTACGAGCGTGCGAGCAGTTCTTC. The encoded protein is CASSILRACEQFF.